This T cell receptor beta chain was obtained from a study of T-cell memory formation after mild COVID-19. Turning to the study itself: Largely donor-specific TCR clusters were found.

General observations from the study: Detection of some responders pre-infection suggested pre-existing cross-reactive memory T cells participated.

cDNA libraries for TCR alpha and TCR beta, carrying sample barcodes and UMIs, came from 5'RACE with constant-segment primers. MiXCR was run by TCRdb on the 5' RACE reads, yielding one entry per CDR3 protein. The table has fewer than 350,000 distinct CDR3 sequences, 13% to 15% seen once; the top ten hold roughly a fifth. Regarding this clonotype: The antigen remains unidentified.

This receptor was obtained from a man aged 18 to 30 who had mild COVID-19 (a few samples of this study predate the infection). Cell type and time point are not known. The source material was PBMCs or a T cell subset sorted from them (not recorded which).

The CDR3 reads CSVGRDRGTGDTQYF. The CDR3 DNA reads as TGCAGCGTGGGCCGGGACAGGGGCACAGGGGATACGCAGTATTTT. The V call is TRBV29-1, the J call TRBJ2-3, with 10 bases identical to TRBD1. V shed 6 bases, J shed 6 bases, and the junction held 12 bases outside the gene matches. The germline gives CDR1 SQVTM, CDR2 ANQGSEA. This CDR3 comprises 15 residues.